Listed here is a single T cell receptor (beta chain). The individuals who served as donors were healthy Caucasians living in Russia, aged about 6 to 100. These data are taken from a study of blood T cells in healthy people across ages. Per germline, CDR1 MNHNS and CDR2 SASEGT. V was trimmed by 5 bases and J by 4 bases, leaving 15 bases between them. CDR3 length: 14 residues. The second PCR ran roughly 7 to 12 cycles with a sample-barcoded 5' primer and J-beta primers. Researchers report that a template-switch adaptor with 12 random nucleotides tagged each cDNA molecule. From the 5' RACE reads, TCRdb called clonotypes with MiXCR, one entry per CDR3 protein. Of more than 800,000 distinct CDR3 sequences detected, around 26% appear once; the ten largest clones hold around 16%.

Sequencing used blood. The chain recombines TRBV6-1 with TRBJ2-7, with a tentative D call TRBD1 (5 bases). The receptor was derived from a woman at least 80 years old in good health. CDR3 amino acids: CASSMSQGTYEQYF. In nucleotides, the CDR3 is TGTGCCAGCAGTATGTCGCAGGGTACATACGAGCAGTACTTC.